This T cell receptor (beta chain) was observed in a study of regulatory T cells in long-lasting Graves disease. The overall study: The definition of persistent Graves' disease was over 5 years of antithyroid drugs with positive TSH receptor antibodies.

Study conclusions and caveats: The study found persistent patients shared more public clonotypes (roughly 2,800) than new patients (approximately 970). Persistent disease was characterized by preferential usage of TRBV28, TRBJ1-2 and TRBJ2-5.

The germline V and J ends were trimmed by 4 bases and 0 bases, with 10 bases remaining between them. CDR1 is SEHNR, CDR2 FQNEAQ, per germline (reference sequence). CDR3 length: 15 residues. In building TCR beta libraries, iRepertoire HTBI primers were used together with Arm-PCR of CDR3 regions. MiXCR was run by TCRdb on the multiplex PCR reads, yielding one entry per CDR3 protein. The sample consists of some 370,000 distinct CDR3 sequences, less than 25% of them appearing once. The time point denotes: persistent/refractory GD, antithyroid drugs over 5 years with positive TRAb. Extracted PBMC RNA gave rise to the TCR library. This clonotype turned up a few times. As yet, its antigen is unknown.

This rearrangement joins TRBV7-9 to TRBJ1-5; a possible D gene is TRBD1 (5 bases). This clonotype was sampled from a female donor with Graves disease. Sequences were derived from peripheral blood mononuclear cells (PBMCs), sampled when the disease was refractory, from a patient treated with antithyroid drugs. The CDR3 DNA follows: TGTGCCAGCAGCTCCGGGACGGCTAGCAATCAGCCCCAGCATTTT. Translated, it gives CASSSGTASNQPQHF.